The TCR beta chain under discussion was sequenced for a study of siplizumab effects on memory and regulatory T cells (dated by TCRdb to about 2019). In the study overall: The study looked at the effect of siplizumab, an anti-CD2 antibody, on alloreactive T-cell subsets in allogeneic mixed lymphocyte reactions made from human PBMCs.

In addition, sequencing in three donor pairs included unstimulated CD8+ effector memory subsets alongside CD4+ naive, CD8+ naive, CD8+ TEMRA and CD4+ memory subsets. Sorted unstimulated T cells, along with proliferating T cells recovered from mixed lymphocyte reactions, underwent TCRbeta CDR3 sequencing. Fresh whole blood from approximately ten HLA-typed healthy donors was used to isolate PBMCs. The library was obtained by the immunoSEQ multiplex PCR assay. Each sample had some 96,000 TCR templates assayed by the deep sequencing platform. Genomic DNA extracted from sorted T cells was the material used for TCRbeta CDR3 sequencing. In the source study's methods: Clonal analysis of TCRbeta CDR3 data was done in the R programming language. Alloreactive CD4+ and CD8+ clones were identified by comparing unstimulated samples to CFSE-low samples taken after the reaction. Regulatory or non-regulatory origin was assigned to alloreactive CD4+ clones by matching of sequences to sorted unstimulated Treg and non-Treg repertoires. TCRdb carries this immuneACCESS record with in-frame sequences only. Its versions omit some clonotypes, under half of them owing to an unresolved V gene in the studies checked, with the rest unexplained. D and trimming were read from the DNA, whereas the V and J calls and clone size are those reported in that table. Here the sample has roughly 25,000 clones; roughly 88% occur a single time. More than 20% of the sample is in the top ten clones.

This clone was picked up one time. The clone's antigen remains unknown. Base-call qualities are not available, and no considerably larger clone is one nucleotide away. Summary of the overall study and its limitations: Because sequences below about 10^-5 frequency were poorly captured, only a minor fraction of alloreactive clones could be mapped to unstimulated subsets. For roughly 75-97% of proliferating CD4+ or CD8+ clones, no naive or memory phenotype could be assigned. The suppressive function of proliferating Tregs from siplizumab cultures was not functionally confirmed. Siplizumab significantly reduced the cumulative frequency of alloreactive sequences traceable to unstimulated CD4+ memory T cells. Of the alloreactive CD4+ clones that could be mapped, the Treg-derived share averaged about 63% with siplizumab compared with approximately 30% in control reactions. Unstimulated naive T cells appeared to be more diverse than memory T cells, and naive cells seemed to make a substantial contribution to the alloresponse.

At the junction V is shortened by 7 bases and J by 2 bases, with 8 bases in between. The CDR1 and CDR2 encoded by the germline V gene (reference sequence) are LNHDA and SQIVND. The CDR3 sequence holds 12 residues, the cysteine and phenylalanine included. Only the CDR3 portion is preserved as DNA: 36 bases, with reading frame beginning at the first base. The rearranged segments are TRBV19 and TRBJ1-2; there is no confident call for the D gene. The origin of this receptor is a human donor in good health. Material: memory CD4+ T cells sorted from blood. Explained via the paper, the cell subset or site label denotes: unstimulated CD4+ memory T cells. The DNA reads as follows: TGTGCCAGTATGGGCCAGAACTATGGCTACACCTTC. It encodes CASMGQNYGYTF.